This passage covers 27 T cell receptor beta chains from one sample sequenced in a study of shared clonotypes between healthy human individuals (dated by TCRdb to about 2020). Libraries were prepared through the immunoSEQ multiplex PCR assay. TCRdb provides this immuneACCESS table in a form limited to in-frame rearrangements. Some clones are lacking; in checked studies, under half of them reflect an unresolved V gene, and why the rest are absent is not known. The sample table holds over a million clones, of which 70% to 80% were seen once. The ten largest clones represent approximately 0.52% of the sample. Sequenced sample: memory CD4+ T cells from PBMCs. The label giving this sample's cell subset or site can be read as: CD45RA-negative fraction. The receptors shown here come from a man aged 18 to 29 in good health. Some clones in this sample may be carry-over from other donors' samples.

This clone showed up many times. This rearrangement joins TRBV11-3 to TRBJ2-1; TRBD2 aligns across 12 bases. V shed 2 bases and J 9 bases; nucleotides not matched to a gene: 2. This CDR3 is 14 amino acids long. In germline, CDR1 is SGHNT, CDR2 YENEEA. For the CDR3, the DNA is TGTGCCAGCAGCTTACTAGCGGGAGGGACTGAGCAGTTCTTC. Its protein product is CASSLLAGGTEQFF.

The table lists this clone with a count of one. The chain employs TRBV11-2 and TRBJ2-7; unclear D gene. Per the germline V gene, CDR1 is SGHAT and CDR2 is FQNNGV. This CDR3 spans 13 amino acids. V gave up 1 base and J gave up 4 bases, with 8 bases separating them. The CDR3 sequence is CASSLVLGYEQYF. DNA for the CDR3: TGTGCCAGCAGCTTAGTGTTGGGGTACGAGCAGTACTTC.

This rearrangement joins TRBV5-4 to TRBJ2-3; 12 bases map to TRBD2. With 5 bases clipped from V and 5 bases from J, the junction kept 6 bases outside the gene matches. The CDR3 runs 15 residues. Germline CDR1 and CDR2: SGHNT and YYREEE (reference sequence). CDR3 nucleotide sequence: TGTGCCAGCAGGCGACTAGCGGGAGTCGAAGATACGCAGTATTTT. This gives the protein CASRRLAGVEDTQYF.

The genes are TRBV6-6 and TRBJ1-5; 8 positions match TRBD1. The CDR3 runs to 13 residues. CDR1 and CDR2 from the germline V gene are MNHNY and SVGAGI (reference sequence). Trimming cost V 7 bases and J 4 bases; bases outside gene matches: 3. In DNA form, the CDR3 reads TGTGCCAGCACCCGGACAGGGAATCAGCCCCAGCATTTT. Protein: CASTRTGNQPQHF.

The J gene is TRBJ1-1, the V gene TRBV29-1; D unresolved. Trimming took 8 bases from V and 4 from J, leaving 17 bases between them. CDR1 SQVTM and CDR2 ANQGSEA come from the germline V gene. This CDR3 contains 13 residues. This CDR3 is CSSRRADGTEAFF. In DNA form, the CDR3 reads TGCAGCTCTCGCCGGGCCGATGGCACTGAAGCTTTCTTT.

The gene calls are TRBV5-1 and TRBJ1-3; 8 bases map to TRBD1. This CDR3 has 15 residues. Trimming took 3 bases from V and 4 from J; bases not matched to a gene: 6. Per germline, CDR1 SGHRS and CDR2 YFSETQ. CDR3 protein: CASSYTTGAGNTIYF. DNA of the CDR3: TGCGCCAGCAGCTATACGACAGGGGCAGGAAACACCATATATTTT.

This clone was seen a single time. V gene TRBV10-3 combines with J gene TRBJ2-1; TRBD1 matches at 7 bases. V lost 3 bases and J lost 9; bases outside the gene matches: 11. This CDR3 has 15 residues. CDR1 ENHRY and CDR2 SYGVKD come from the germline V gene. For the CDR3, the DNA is TGTGCCATCAGTGAAATTCAGGGGGTCTATGCTGAGCAGTTCTTC. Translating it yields CAISEIQGVYAEQFF.

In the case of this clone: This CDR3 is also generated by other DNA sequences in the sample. CDR3: CASSLTGGDQPQHF. The CDR3 bases are TGCGCCAGCAGCTTGACAGGAGGAGATCAGCCCCAGCATTTT. This rearrangement joins TRBV5-1 to TRBJ1-5; a possible D gene is TRBD1 (5 bases). V was trimmed by 1 base and J by 5 bases, leaving 10 bases between them. Germline-derived CDR1 and CDR2 are SGHRS and YFSETQ. The CDR3 has 14 amino acids.

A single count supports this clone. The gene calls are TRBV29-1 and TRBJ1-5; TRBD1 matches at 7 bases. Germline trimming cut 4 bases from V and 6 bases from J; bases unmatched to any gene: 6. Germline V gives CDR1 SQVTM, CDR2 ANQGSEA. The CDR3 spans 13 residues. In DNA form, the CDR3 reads TGCAGCGTTGCAGGGGGGTTTGGTCAGCCCCAGCATTTT. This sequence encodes CSVAGGFGQPQHF. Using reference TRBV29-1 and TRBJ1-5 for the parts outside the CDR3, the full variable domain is SAVISQKPSRDICQRGTSLTIQCQVDSQVTMMFWYRQQPGQSLTLIATANQGSEATYESGFVIDKFPISRPNLTFSTLTVSNMSPEDSSIYLCSVAGGFGQPQHFGDGTRLSIL.

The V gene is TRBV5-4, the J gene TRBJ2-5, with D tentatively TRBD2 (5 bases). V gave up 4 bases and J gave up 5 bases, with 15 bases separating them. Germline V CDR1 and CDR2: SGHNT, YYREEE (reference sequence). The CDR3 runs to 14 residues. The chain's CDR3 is CASSPKVEAETQYF. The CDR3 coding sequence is TGTGCCAGCAGCCCCAAAGTGGAGGCGGAGACCCAGTACTTC.

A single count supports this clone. CDR3 bases: TGTGCCAGCAGCTTGATACTGGGACAGGGGACATCTGGGGCCAACGTCCTGACTTTC. This sequence encodes CASSLILGQGTSGANVLTF. The rearrangement joins TRBV5-5 to TRBJ2-6; 10 positions match TRBD1. The CDR3 contains 19 residues. Per germline, CDR1 SGHKS and CDR2 YYEKEE (reference sequence). After removal of 1 base from V and 1 base from J, the junction contained 8 bases not matched to a gene.

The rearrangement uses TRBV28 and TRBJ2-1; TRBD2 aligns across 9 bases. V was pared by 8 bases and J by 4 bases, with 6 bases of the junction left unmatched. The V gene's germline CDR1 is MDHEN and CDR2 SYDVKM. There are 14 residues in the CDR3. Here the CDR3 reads CASVAGAIYNEQFF. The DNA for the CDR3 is TGTGCCAGCGTAGCGGGGGCCATTTACAATGAGCAGTTCTTC.

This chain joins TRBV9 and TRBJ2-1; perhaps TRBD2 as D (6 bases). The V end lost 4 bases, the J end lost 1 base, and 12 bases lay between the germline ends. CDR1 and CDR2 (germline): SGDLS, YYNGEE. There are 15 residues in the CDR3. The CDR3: CASSPRAGSYNEQFF. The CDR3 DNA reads TGTGCCAGCAGCCCCCGAGCGGGTTCCTACAATGAGCAGTTCTTC.

The CDR3 DNA reads as TGTGCCAGCTCACAGGCGAGGGGGGCAGATACGCAGTATTTT. Residues: CASSQARGADTQYF. V gene TRBV18 combines with J gene TRBJ2-3, with D perhaps given as TRBD1 or TRBD2 (6 bases each). CDR3 length equals 14 residues. The germline gives CDR1 KGHSH, CDR2 LQKENI. Between the trimmed V and J ends, which lost 4 bases and 4 bases, there was a span of 12 bases.

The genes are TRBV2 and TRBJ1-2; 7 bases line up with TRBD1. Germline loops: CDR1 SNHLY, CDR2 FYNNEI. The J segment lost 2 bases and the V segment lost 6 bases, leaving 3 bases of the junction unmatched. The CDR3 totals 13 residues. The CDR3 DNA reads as TGTGCCAGCAGGGGACAGACAAACTATGGCTACACCTTC. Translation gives CASRGQTNYGYTF.

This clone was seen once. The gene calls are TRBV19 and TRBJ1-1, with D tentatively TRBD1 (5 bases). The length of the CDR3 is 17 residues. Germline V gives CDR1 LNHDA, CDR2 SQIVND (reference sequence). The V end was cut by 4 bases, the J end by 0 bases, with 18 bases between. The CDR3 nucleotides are TGTGCCAGTAGTAGCCCCCCGGGACTGCTCATGAACACTGAAGCTTTCTTT. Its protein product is CASSSPPGLLMNTEAFF.

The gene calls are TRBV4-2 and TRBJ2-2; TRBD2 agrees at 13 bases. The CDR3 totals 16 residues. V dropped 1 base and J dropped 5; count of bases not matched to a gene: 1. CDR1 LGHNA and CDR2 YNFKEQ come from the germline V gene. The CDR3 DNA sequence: TGTGCCAGCAGCCAAGGGGGACTAGCGGGAACCGGGGAGCTGTTTTTT. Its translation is CASSQGGLAGTGELFF.

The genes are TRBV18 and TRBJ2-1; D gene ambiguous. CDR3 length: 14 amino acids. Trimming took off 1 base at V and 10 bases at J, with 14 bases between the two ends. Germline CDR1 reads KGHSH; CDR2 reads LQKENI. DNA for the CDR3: TGTGCCAGCTCACCACTTTCCGCGGTCCGGGAGCAGTTCTTC. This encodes CASSPLSAVREQFF.

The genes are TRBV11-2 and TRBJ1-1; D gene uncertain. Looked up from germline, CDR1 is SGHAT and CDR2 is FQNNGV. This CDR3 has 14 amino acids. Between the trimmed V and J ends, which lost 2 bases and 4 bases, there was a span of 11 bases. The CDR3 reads CASSLQAGSTEAFF. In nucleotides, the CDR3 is TGTGCCAGCAGCTTACAGGCTGGTAGCACTGAAGCTTTCTTT.

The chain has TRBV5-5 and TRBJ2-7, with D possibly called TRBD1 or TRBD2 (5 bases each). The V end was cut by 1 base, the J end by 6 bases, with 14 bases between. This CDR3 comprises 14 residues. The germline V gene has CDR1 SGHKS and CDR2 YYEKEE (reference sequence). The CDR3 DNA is TGTGCCAGCAGCTTGTACGAATCGAGGGGCGAGCAGTACTTC. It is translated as CASSLYESRGEQYF.

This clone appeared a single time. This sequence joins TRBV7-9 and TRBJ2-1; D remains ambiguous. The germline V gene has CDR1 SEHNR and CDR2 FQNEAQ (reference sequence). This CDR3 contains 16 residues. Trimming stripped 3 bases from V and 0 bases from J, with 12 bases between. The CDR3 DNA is TGTGCCAGCAGCTTTTCCCTTATCCCCTCCTACAATGAGCAGTTCTTC. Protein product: CASSFSLIPSYNEQFF.

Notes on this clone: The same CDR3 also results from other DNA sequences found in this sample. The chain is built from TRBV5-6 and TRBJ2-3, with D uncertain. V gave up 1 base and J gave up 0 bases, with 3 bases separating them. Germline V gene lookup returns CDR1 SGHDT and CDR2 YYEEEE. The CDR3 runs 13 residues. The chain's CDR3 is CASSLLSTDTQYF. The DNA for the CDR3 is TGTGCCAGCAGCTTGTTAAGCACAGATACGCAGTATTTT.

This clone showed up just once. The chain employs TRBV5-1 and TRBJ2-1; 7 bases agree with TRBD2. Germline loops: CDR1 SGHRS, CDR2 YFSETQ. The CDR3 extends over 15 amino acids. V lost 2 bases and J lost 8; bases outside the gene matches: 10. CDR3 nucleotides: TGCGCCAGCAGCTTTAGGGGCCTAGCGGTGGATGAGCAGTTCTTC. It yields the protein CASSFRGLAVDEQFF.

CDR3 in DNA: TGTGCCAGCAGCTTAGCGGCGGCCGAGACCCAGTACTTC. This translates into CASSLAAAETQYF. This chain uses TRBV11-3 with TRBJ2-5; D remains ambiguous. This CDR3 is built from 13 residues. V was shortened by 1 base and J by 5 bases, with 8 bases between the two germline ends. In germline, CDR1 is SGHNT, CDR2 YENEEA.

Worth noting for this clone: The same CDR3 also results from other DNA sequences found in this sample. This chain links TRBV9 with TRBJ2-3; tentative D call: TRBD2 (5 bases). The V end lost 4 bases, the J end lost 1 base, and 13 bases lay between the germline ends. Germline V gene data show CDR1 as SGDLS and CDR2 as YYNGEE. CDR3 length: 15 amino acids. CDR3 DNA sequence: TGTGCCAGCAGCCCCCGACTGGAGGGCACAGATACGCAGTATTTT. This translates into CASSPRLEGTDTQYF. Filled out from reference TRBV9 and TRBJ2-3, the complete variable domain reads DSGVTQTPKHLITATGQRVTLRCSPRSGDLSVYWYQQSLDQGLQFLIQYYNGEERAKGNILERFSAQQFPDLHSELNLSSLELGDSALYFCASSPRLEGTDTQYFGPGTRLTVL.

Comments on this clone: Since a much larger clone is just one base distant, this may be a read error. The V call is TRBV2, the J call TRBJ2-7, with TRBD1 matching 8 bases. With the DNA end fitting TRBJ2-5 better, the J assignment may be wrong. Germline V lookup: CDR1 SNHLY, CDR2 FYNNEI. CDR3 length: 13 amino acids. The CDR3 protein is CASSPRGPETQYF. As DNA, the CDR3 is TGTGCCAGCAGTCCCAGGGGGCCAGAGACCCAGTACTTC.

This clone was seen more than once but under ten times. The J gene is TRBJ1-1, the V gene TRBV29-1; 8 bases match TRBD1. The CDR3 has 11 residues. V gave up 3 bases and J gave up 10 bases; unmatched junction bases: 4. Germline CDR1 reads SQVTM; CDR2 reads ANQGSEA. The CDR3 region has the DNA TGCAGCGTTGAGGACAGGGCACCAGCTTTCTTT. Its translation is CSVEDRAPAFF. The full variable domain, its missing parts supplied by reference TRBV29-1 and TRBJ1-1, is SAVISQKPSRDICQRGTSLTIQCQVDSQVTMMFWYRQQPGQSLTLIATANQGSEATYESGFVIDKFPISRPNLTFSTLTVSNMSPEDSSIYLCSVEDRAPAFFGQGTRLTVV.